Sequencing of this TCR beta chain was carried out in a study of T cell repertoires in cytomegalovirus infection. Across the whole study: Indicated by public TCR beta signatures were CMV infection and matching HLA type. Study-level results: HLA-C-restricted CMV-specific TCR beta clonotypes were dominant in the ex vivo response. Cumulative public TCR beta family frequency identified CMV carriers with the relevant HLA.

V was clipped by 4 bases and J by 0 bases, with 6 bases between them. Germline V gene sequence: CDR1 MNHEY, CDR2 SVGAGI. The CDR3 spans 13 residues. This clonotype occurred a few times. Its specificity is not known. TCRdb passed the reads through MiXCR, listing each CDR3 protein once. The sample has around 230,000 distinct CDR3 sequences, about 38% seen once. The gene calls are TRBV6-5 and TRBJ2-5; D perhaps matches TRBD1 (5 bases). Here the sequenced sample was CD8+ T cells from cultured PBMCs, taken from culture after CMV antigen stimulation. This TCR came from a human donor in good health (CMV status not recorded). Some clones in this sample may be carry-over from other donors' samples. DNA of the CDR3: TGTGCCAGCAGTTCAGGGTACCAAGAGACCCAGTACTTC. It specifies CASSSGYQETQYF.